This T cell receptor (beta chain) originates from a study of cytomegalovirus exposure and HLA in healthy donors. The study ran its PCR with 60 Vbeta and 13 Jbeta primers. The table came from immunoSEQ multiplex PCR; TCRdb's copy has only in-frame clones and leaves some out. The table includes 95,000 to 150,000 clones, roughly 75% detected once. The V end was cut by 1 base, the J end by 5 bases, with 8 bases between. Germline V CDR1 and CDR2: SGHNT, YENEEA. The CDR3 contains 13 residues. The specimen sequenced was PBMCs. This receptor was identified in a man aged 25-45 years in good health and CMV-seropositive. The chain has TRBV11-3 and TRBJ1-1; no definite D call. Written as DNA, the CDR3 is TGTGCCAGCAGCTTAGTTGGCGGGACTGAAGCTTTCTTT. Protein: CASSLVGGTEAFF.